The 32 T cell receptor beta chains reported below all come from one sample, sequenced in a study of neoadjuvant anti-PD-1 for oral cavity cancer. Clones were read by immunoSEQ multiplex PCR, and TCRdb kept only the in-frame ones, dropping some. The data hold more than 5,500 clones, with around 50% observed a single time. This specimen was tumor tissue, taken before nivolumab (anti-PD-1) treatment. These receptors were taken from a person aged 35-79 years with oral cavity squamous cell carcinoma.

The chain has TRBV29-1 and TRBJ2-1; 8 bases agree with TRBD2. Germline CDR1 and CDR2: SQVTM and ANQGSEA. The junction had 9 bases not matched to a gene; V was cut back by 5 bases and J by 9 bases. The CDR3 covers 13 residues. DNA for the CDR3: TGCAGCGTTCGGGTTAGCGGGGTAGGTGAGCAGTTCTTC. Amino acids: CSVRVSGVGEQFF.

This clone came up a few times. The CDR3 DNA follows: TGCGCCAGCAGCTTGCCCTTGACTAGCGGGGGGGCCTCAGATACGCAGTATTTT. It translates to CASSLPLTSGGASDTQYF. J is TRBJ2-3 and V is TRBV5-1; TRBD2 matches 14 bases. Germline assignment: CDR1 SGHRS and CDR2 YFSETQ. The CDR3 is made up of 18 amino acids. V dropped 1 base and J dropped 4; count of bases not matched to a gene: 8. Together with reference TRBV5-1 and TRBJ2-3, the CDR3 gives the full variable domain: KAGVTQTPRYLIKTRGQQVTLSCSPISGHRSVSWYQQTPGQGLQFLFEYFSETQRNKGNFPGRFSGRQFSNSRSEMNVSTLELGDSALYLCASSLPLTSGGASDTQYFGPGTRLTVL.

This clone was counted between two and nine times. This chain joins TRBV7-2 and TRBJ1-2, with 8 bases aligning to TRBD1. CDR3 size: 15 residues. Per the germline V gene, CDR1 is SGHTA and CDR2 is FQGNSA. Trimming at V came to 5 bases and at J to 6 bases, leaving 11 bases not matched to a gene. The CDR3 protein is CASSPQRQGLNGYTF. As DNA, the CDR3 is TGTGCCAGCAGCCCCCAACGACAGGGGTTAAATGGCTACACCTTC.

This chain links TRBV10-3 with TRBJ1-3; 11 bases map to TRBD1. The CDR3 extends over 17 amino acids. Germline CDR1 ENHRY, CDR2 SYGVKD. V was pared by 6 bases and J by 1 base, with 8 bases of the junction left unmatched. CDR3 region: CAIRLDRGRGSGNTIYF. The CDR3 region has the DNA TGTGCCATCAGACTGGACAGGGGGCGCGGATCTGGAAACACCATATATTTT.

This clone was counted between two and nine times. V is TRBV28 and J is TRBJ2-2, with 10 bases that match TRBD1. V was pared by 6 bases and J by 1 base, with 5 bases of the junction left unmatched. The germline V gene encodes CDR1 MDHEN and CDR2 SYDVKM. The CDR3 length is 16 residues. CDR3: CASSRRTGGNTGELFF. Written as DNA, the CDR3 is TGTGCCAGCAGCCGGCGGACAGGGGGGAACACCGGGGAGCTGTTTTTT.

This clone was seen once. The chain is built from TRBV18 and TRBJ2-3; a weak D match, TRBD2 (6 bases). With 2 bases removed from V and 0 bases from J, the gap between germline ends came to 18 bases. This CDR3 has 18 residues. Germline V gene sequence: CDR1 KGHSH, CDR2 LQKENI. For the CDR3, the DNA is TGTGCCAGCTCACCAGGGTGGTTTGACGGGGGAAGCACAGATACGCAGTATTTT. It translates to CASSPGWFDGGSTDTQYF.

The chain joins TRBV6-5 to TRBJ2-5; D gene unclear. Per germline, CDR1 MNHEY and CDR2 SVGAGI. Trimming took 3 bases from V and 5 from J, leaving 10 bases between them. The CDR3 spans 13 residues. CDR3 sequence: CASSYQESETQYF. The CDR3, as DNA: TGTGCCAGCAGTTATCAAGAATCGGAGACCCAGTACTTC.

This rearrangement joins TRBV19 to TRBJ2-3, with 14 bases aligning to TRBD2. The germline CDR1 and CDR2 sequences are LNHDA and SQIVND (reference sequence). The ends lost 2 bases at V and 4 bases at J; junction bases unmatched: 8. CDR3 length: 18 amino acids. For the CDR3, the DNA is TGTGCCAGTAGTATAAGGGGACTAGCGGGGGTTCCGGCAGATACGCAGTATTTT. Its translation: CASSIRGLAGVPADTQYF.

The chain links TRBV18 to TRBJ2-6; TRBD2 is a possible D gene (5 bases). This CDR3 region has 15 residues. The germline V and J ends were trimmed by 2 bases and 0 bases, with 5 bases remaining between them. From germline, CDR1 is KGHSH and CDR2 LQKENI. This CDR3 reads CASSPGSSGANVLTF. In nucleotides, the CDR3 is TGTGCCAGCTCACCAGGGAGCTCTGGGGCCAACGTCCTGACTTTC. Based on the CDR3 plus reference TRBV18 and TRBJ2-6, the full variable domain is NAGVMQNPRHLVRRRGQEARLRCSPMKGHSHVYWYRQLPEEGLKFMVYLQKENIIDESGMPKERFSAEFPKEGPSILRIQQVVRGDSAAYFCASSPGSSGANVLTFGAGSRLTVL.

This chain links TRBV19 with TRBJ2-3, with TRBD1 matching over 9 bases. CDR1 is LNHDA, CDR2 SQIVND, per germline (reference sequence). There are 14 residues in the CDR3. V lost 6 bases and J lost 2; bases outside the gene matches: 3. CDR3 protein: CASSPQGATDTQYF. The CDR3 region has the DNA TGTGCCAGTAGCCCACAGGGGGCCACAGATACGCAGTATTTT.

The chain has TRBV7-3 and TRBJ2-2, with 12 bases lining up with TRBD1. There are 17 residues in the CDR3. CDR1 is SGHTA and CDR2 is FQGTGA in the germline V gene. The V gene end was trimmed by 0 bases and the J gene end by 6 bases; junction bases not matched to a gene: 5. The CDR3 DNA reads TGTGCCAGCAGCTTAACGCGGGACAGGGGGCGGTCCGGGGAGCTGTTTTTT. It specifies CASSLTRDRGRSGELFF.

This chain connects TRBV7-2 to TRBJ1-1, with D unclear. CDR1 and CDR2 from the germline V gene are SGHTA and FQGNSA. The V end was cut by 4 bases, the J end by 1 base, with 4 bases between. The CDR3 is 12 residues long. CDR3 amino acids: CASSYSNTEAFF. The CDR3 DNA sequence: TGTGCCAGCAGCTATTCGAACACTGAAGCTTTCTTT.

The chain employs TRBV28 and TRBJ2-5; tentatively, D is TRBD1 or TRBD2 (5 bases each). This CDR3 is 13 amino acids long. Germline lookup yields CDR1 MDHEN and CDR2 SYDVKM. V lost 6 bases, J lost 4 bases, and 12 bases lay in between. The CDR3 sequence is CASSRGRAETQYF. The CDR3 DNA follows: TGTGCCAGCAGCCGGGGCCGCGCAGAGACCCAGTACTTC.

The chain employs TRBV5-4 and TRBJ2-3; 9 nucleotides line up with TRBD1. Trimming cost V 3 bases and J 6 bases; bases outside gene matches: 8. CDR3 length: 15 amino acids. Germline V gene lookup returns CDR1 SGHNT and CDR2 YYREEE (reference sequence). Written as DNA, the CDR3 is TGTGCCAGCAGCTCCCGACAGGGGGGAAAGGATACGCAGTATTTT. As protein: CASSSRQGGKDTQYF.

Turning to this clone: At one boundary the junction diverges from the germline segment, which might be a read error. The rearrangement links TRBV10-3 to TRBJ1-2, with D possibly TRBD1 on 5 matching bases. The germline CDR1 and CDR2 sequences are ENHRY and SYGVKD. The CDR3 is made up of 14 amino acids. This CDR3 reads CASSEWAGRDGYTF. The CDR3 DNA follows: TGTGCCAGCAGTGAATGGGCAGGGAGAGATGGCTACACCTTC.

This clone was detected a few times. The rearrangement uses TRBV15 and TRBJ1-1, with no clear D. CDR3 length equals 15 residues. Looked up from germline, CDR1 is LNHNV and CDR2 is YYDKDF (reference sequence). Trimming shortened V by 0 bases and J by 1 base, and 9 bases separated the two germline ends. This chain's CDR3 is CATSRDYTANTEAFF. DNA of the CDR3: TGTGCCACCAGCAGAGATTACACGGCGAACACTGAAGCTTTCTTT.

The chain joins TRBV7-9 to TRBJ1-4; TRBD1 aligns across 8 bases. Per the germline V gene, CDR1 is SEHNR and CDR2 is FQNEAQ (reference sequence). Trimming at V came to 3 bases and at J to 8 bases, leaving 8 bases not matched to a gene. The CDR3 contains 15 residues. DNA of the CDR3: TGTGCCAGCAGCTTTTTCGGACAGGGAGGCGAAAAACTGTTTTTT. This sequence encodes CASSFFGQGGEKLFF.

The chain employs TRBV7-2 and TRBJ1-6; D not certain. Per germline, CDR1 SGHTA and CDR2 FQGNSA. The CDR3 has 14 residues. V lost 3 bases to trimming and J lost 4 bases, with 7 bases between them. DNA for the CDR3: TGTGCCAGCAGCTTGGACGGGTATAATTCACCCCTCCACTTT. This gives the protein CASSLDGYNSPLHF.

This rearrangement joins TRBV6-6 to TRBJ2-7, with D possibly being TRBD1 (5 bases). Trimming removed 6 bases from V and 1 base from J, with 16 bases in between. Per germline, CDR1 MNHNY and CDR2 SVGAGI (reference sequence). The CDR3 has 15 amino acids. The CDR3 bases are TGTGCCAGCAGATCCCGACAGTTAGTATCCTACGAGCAGTACTTC. It yields the protein CASRSRQLVSYEQYF.

In its sample, this clone ranks as medium-sized. The gene calls are TRBV28 and TRBJ1-6; D may be TRBD1 (6 bases). The CDR3 totals 18 residues. Trimming removed 2 bases from V and 4 bases from J, with 18 bases in between. Germline V gene data show CDR1 as MDHEN and CDR2 as SYDVKM. CDR3 sequence: CASSLGDTSSDYNSPLHF. CDR3 coding DNA: TGTGCCAGCAGTTTAGGGGACACCAGTTCGGATTATAATTCACCCCTCCACTTT.

V usage is TRBV19 and J usage is TRBJ2-7, with D unclear. Germline V CDR1 and CDR2: LNHDA, SQIVND (reference sequence). The germline V and J ends were trimmed by 7 bases and 1 base, with 14 bases remaining between them. This CDR3 comprises 14 residues. CDR3 amino acids: CASTAGPYSYEQYF. In DNA form, the CDR3 reads TGTGCCAGTACCGCCGGACCCTATTCCTACGAGCAGTACTTC.

The chain carries TRBV5-4 and TRBJ1-1, with D maybe TRBD1 (6 bases). This CDR3 has 14 amino acids. V dropped 6 bases and J dropped 1 base, with 13 bases sitting between them. Germline CDR1 is SGHNT and CDR2 is YYREEE (reference sequence). The CDR3 DNA reads TGTGCCAGCAAAACTATGGGGGCGAACACTGAAGCTTTCTTT. Translating gives CASKTMGANTEAFF.

The chain uses TRBV5-1 and TRBJ2-2; 9 bases map to TRBD1. J lost 2 bases, V lost 5 bases, and 7 bases had no gene match. The CDR3 sequence is 16 residues long. Germline assignment: CDR1 SGHRS and CDR2 YFSETQ. CDR3 sequence: CASSHGTGINTGELFF. As DNA, the CDR3 is TGCGCCAGCAGTCACGGGACAGGGATAAACACCGGGGAGCTGTTTTTT.

This clone was picked up a small number of times. This chain links TRBV6-5 with TRBJ1-4; no reliable D call. Trimming removed 2 bases from V and 5 bases from J, with 9 bases in between. The length of the CDR3 is 14 residues. The germline CDR1 and CDR2 sequences are MNHEY and SVGAGI. CDR3: CASSYAQYNEKLFF. The CDR3 DNA follows: TGTGCCAGCAGTTACGCCCAGTACAATGAAAAACTGTTTTTT.

The V and J genes are TRBV6-5 and TRBJ1-4; a possible D gene is TRBD1 (5 bases). Germline V gene data show CDR1 as MNHEY and CDR2 as SVGAGI. CDR3 length: 15 residues. The ends were cut back, 0 bases at V and 4 bases at J, with 9 bases in the middle. The CDR3 DNA is TGTGCCAGCAGTTACTCGTCAGGGAGTAATGAAAAACTGTTTTTT. Residues: CASSYSSGSNEKLFF.

This chain connects TRBV7-2 to TRBJ2-3; weak D call: TRBD1 (5 bases). Looked up from germline, CDR1 is SGHTA and CDR2 is FQGNSA. Trimming took off 5 bases at V and 2 bases at J, with 14 bases between the two ends. This CDR3 has 15 residues. This CDR3 reads CASSPRSGHTDTQYF. The DNA for the CDR3 is TGTGCCAGCAGCCCTAGGTCAGGACACACAGATACGCAGTATTTT.

The chain carries TRBV6-1 and TRBJ1-3; perhaps TRBD1 as D (6 bases). V lost 8 bases and J lost 8, with 19 bases in between. Germline CDR1 MNHNS, CDR2 SASEGT. This CDR3 has 14 residues. In DNA form, the CDR3 reads TGTGCCAGCCGAGGGGGGGCTATGGGGGACACCATATATTTT. The encoded protein is CASRGGAMGDTIYF.

The gene calls are TRBV9 and TRBJ2-6; D might be TRBD1 or TRBD2, each matching 5 bases. V lost 0 bases, J lost 2 bases, and 12 bases lay in between. The CDR3 runs to 17 residues. Germline V gene data show CDR1 as SGDLS and CDR2 as YYNGEE. CDR3 bases: TGTGCCAGCAGCGTAGTCCTCGGGGCGGCTGGGGCCAACGTCCTGACTTTC. This codes for CASSVVLGAAGANVLTF.

This sequence joins TRBV5-4 and TRBJ2-7; possibly TRBD2 for D (5 bases). The length of the CDR3 is 13 residues. Germline V gene lookup returns CDR1 SGHNT and CDR2 YYREEE (reference sequence). The germline V and J ends were trimmed by 4 bases and 5 bases, with 13 bases remaining between them. CDR3 sequence (DNA): TGTGCCAGCAGCCGGGGAGACTTCCACGAGCAGTACTTC. It yields the protein CASSRGDFHEQYF. Combining the CDR3 with reference TRBV5-4 and TRBJ2-7 gives the whole variable domain ETGVTQSPTHLIKTRGQQVTLRCSSQSGHNTVSWYQQALGQGPQFIFQYYREEENGRGNFPPRFSGLQFPNYSSELNVNALELDDSALYLCASSRGDFHEQYFGPGTRLTVT.

CDR3 residues: CASSWGPGNYGYTF. In DNA, the CDR3 is TGCGCCAGCAGCTGGGGCCCTGGGAACTATGGCTACACCTTC. The chain has TRBV5-1 and TRBJ1-2, with D maybe TRBD1 (5 bases). V dropped 3 bases and J dropped 2 bases, with 11 bases sitting between them. CDR3 length equals 14 residues. CDR1 and CDR2 (germline): SGHRS, YFSETQ.

CDR3 amino acids: CASSYAFGSGNTIYF. The CDR3 nucleotides are TGCGCCAGCAGCTACGCGTTTGGGTCTGGAAACACCATATATTTT. This sequence joins TRBV4-3 and TRBJ1-3, with D uncertain. This CDR3 comprises 15 residues. V gave up 5 bases and J gave up 1 base, with 12 bases separating them. Germline values: CDR1 LGHNA, CDR2 YSLEER.

Comment on this clone: Other DNA sequences in the same sample also yield this CDR3. This chain connects TRBV5-5 to TRBJ1-5; no definite D call. The CDR3 length is 14 residues. Trimming left V 2 bases short and J 1 base short, with 7 bases between. Germline values: CDR1 SGHKS, CDR2 YYEKEE (reference sequence). CDR3 protein: CASSLGSSNQPQHF. CDR3 bases: TGTGCCAGCAGCTTAGGAAGCAGCAATCAGCCCCAGCATTTT.